These T cell receptor beta chains were read from a single sample in a study of fetal regulatory T cell absence and autoimmunity. The method was immunoSEQ multiplex PCR; TCRdb's version includes in-frame clones alone and lacks a portion of them. The table records more than 90,000 clones, roughly 78% of them present only once. Sequenced: pancreas tissue. Source of these receptors: a male donor with IPEX syndrome. CDR3s include the opening cysteine and the closing phenylalanine or tryptophan. D genes are given only for firm matches. Rows may omit the clone size; those that give it use once, few, many or a size class.

j_call | v_call | d_call | clone_size | cdr3_nt | cdr3_aa
TRBJ1-6 | TRBV16 | . | . | TGTGCCAGCAGCCAAAGCGGGACACATTATAATTCACCCCTCCACTTT | CASSQSGTHYNSPLHF
TRBJ2-7 | TRBV18 | TRBD1 | few | TGTGCCACCTCTGACAGGGGAAACCACGAGCAGTACTTC | CATSDRGNHEQYF
TRBJ1-4 | TRBV4-1 | . | few | TGCGCCAGCAGCCAGGCGATAACTAATGAAAAACTGTTTTTT | CASSQAITNEKLFF
TRBJ2-3 | TRBV6-5 | . | . | TGTGCCAGCAGCGGGGCGGGACTGAGAGATACGCAGTATTTT | CASSGAGLRDTQYF
TRBJ2-7 | TRBV10-3 | TRBD2 | few | TGTGCCATCAGTGACGGACTAGCGGGAGGCGAGCAGTACTTC | CAISDGLAGGEQYF
TRBJ2-1 | TRBV14 | TRBD1 | . | TGTGCCAGCAGCCAAGGGGACAGAGAGTACAATGAGCAGTTCTTC | CASSQGDREYNEQFF
TRBJ1-2 | TRBV7-9 | . | few | TGTGCCAGCAGCTTTTATGGCTACACCTTC | CASSFYGYTF
TRBJ1-5 | TRBV6-5 | . | few | TGTGCCAGCAGTCAGGGATATAGCAATCAGCCCCAGCATTTT | CASSQGYSNQPQHF
TRBJ2-1 | TRBV5-4 | . | once | TGTGCCAGCAGCCTCGGTCCGGACCCCTACAATGAGCAGTTCTTC | CASSLGPDPYNEQFF
TRBJ1-2 | TRBV6-5 | . | . | TGTGCCAGCAGACCCACTGGGGGGGCTTACTATGGCTACACCTTC | CASRPTGGAYYGYTF